This T cell receptor beta chain was profiled in a study of patients and donors after allogeneic stem cell transplantation. The CDR3 covers 12 residues. V dropped 6 bases and J dropped 8 bases, with 13 bases sitting between them. Germline loops: CDR1 MNHEY, CDR2 SVGAGI. TCRdb independently ran MiXCR on the RT-PCR reads; one entry per CDR3 protein. The sample carries 98,000 or so distinct CDR3 sequences, 35% recorded once. The receptor comes from a human donor who was either an allogeneic HSCT recipient or a stem cell or donor lymphocyte infusion donor (not recorded which). It is not recorded whose cells these are; they may come from a transplant donor. The sequenced sample consisted of blood, either unsorted or a sorted T cell fraction (not recorded which). J is TRBJ1-2 and V is TRBV6-5; no definite D call. CDR3 bases: TGTGCCAGCAGGACCGGGGTACTGGGCTACACCTTC. Amino acids: CASRTGVLGYTF.